The rows below give T cell receptor beta chains drawn from one sample of a study of patients and donors after allogeneic stem cell transplantation. MiXCR was run by TCRdb on the RT-PCR reads, yielding one entry per CDR3 protein. The sample records 410,000 or so distinct CDR3 sequences, 16% being singletons. Source material: blood, either unsorted or a sorted T cell fraction (not recorded which). The source of these receptors is a human donor who was either an allogeneic HSCT recipient or a stem cell or donor lymphocyte infusion donor (not recorded which). It is not recorded whose cells these are; they may come from a transplant donor. The CDR3 runs from the conserved cysteine through the conserved F or W. Fields, in order: V gene, clone size, D gene, J gene, CDR3 protein, CDR3 DNA. The D gene is left open where the match is weak. Where a row states a size, it is once, few, many or the class of an expanded clone; other rows omit it.

TRBV19	few	.	TRBJ1-5	CASSRNRDGNQPQHF	TGTGCCAGTAGTCGGAACCGGGACGGCAATCAGCCCCAGCATTTT
TRBV10-3	few	.	TRBJ2-7	CATASGDNGIYEQYF	TGTGCCACCGCTTCAGGAGACAACGGGATCTACGAGCAGTACTTC
TRBV9	.	TRBD2	TRBJ2-1	CASSVIGASGSSSYNEQFF	TGTGCCAGCAGCGTAATAGGGGCTAGCGGGTCCAGCTCCTACAATGAGCAGTTCTTC
TRBV7-9	many	.	TRBJ2-3	CASSLALAADTQYF	TGTGCCAGCAGCTTAGCTTTAGCCGCTGATACGCAGTATTTT
TRBV21-1	.	.	TRBJ2-7	CASTLARDRGCEQYF	TGTGCCAGCACCTTAGCCCGGGACAGGGGTTGCGAGCAGTACTTC
TRBV5-1	many	.	TRBJ2-1	CASSLSHGWRPPGNEQFF	TGCGCCAGCAGCTTGTCCCACGGCTGGCGGCCTCCCGGGAATGAGCAGTTCTTC
TRBV9	many	.	TRBJ1-5	CASSVGPKENQPQHF	TGTGCCAGCAGCGTAGGGCCCAAGGAAAATCAGCCCCAGCATTTT
TRBV18	few	.	TRBJ2-7	CASSPPSHREQYF	TGTGCCAGCTCACCACCGAGTCACCGCGAGCAGTACTTC
TRBV11-3	few	TRBD1	TRBJ1-1	CASSANRGGGTEAFF	TGTGCCAGCAGCGCAAACAGGGGAGGTGGGACTGAAGCTTTCTTT
TRBV11-2	.	.	TRBJ1-1	CASSPYGGNRDTEAFF	TGTGCCAGCAGCCCCTACGGGGGCAATAGGGACACTGAAGCTTTCTTT
TRBV30	few	TRBD1	TRBJ2-7	CAWSSTGGEQYF	TGTGCCTGGAGCTCTACAGGGGGCGAGCAGTACTTC
TRBV20-1	many	TRBD1	TRBJ2-5	CSARQGQETQYF	TGCAGTGCGAGACAGGGCCAAGAGACCCAGTACTTC
TRBV7-2	few	.	TRBJ2-1	CASSYPGGNGEQFF	TGTGCCAGCAGCTACCCCGGGGGAAATGGTGAGCAGTTCTTC
TRBV5-1	.	.	TRBJ2-1	CASSRGDRQGINYNEQFF	TGCGCCAGCAGCAGGGGCGATCGGCAGGGGATCAATTACAATGAGCAGTTCTTC
TRBV20-1	many	TRBD1	TRBJ2-7	CSARDGQGLAYEQYF	TGCAGTGCTAGAGATGGACAGGGATTGGCCTACGAGCAGTACTTC
TRBV5-1	many	.	TRBJ2-4	CASSLGREGYGKNIQYF	TGCGCCAGCAGCTTGGGCAGGGAAGGATATGGCAAAAACATTCAGTACTTC
TRBV5-1	.	.	TRBJ2-5	CASSRDGALETQYF	TGCGCCAGCAGCCGGGACGGGGCATTGGAGACCCAGTACTTC
TRBV6-2/TRBV6-3	few	TRBD1	TRBJ2-7	CASNAWGQGSIDQYF	TGTGCCAGCAACGCGTGGGGACAGGGGTCAATCGATCAGTACTTC
TRBV11-2	few	.	TRBJ2-6	CASSLRGRGANVLTF	TGTGCCAGCAGCTTACGAGGGAGAGGGGCCAACGTCCTGACTTTC
TRBV18	.	.	TRBJ1-4	CASSPPGAGEKLFF	TGTGCCAGCTCACCACCCGGGGCAGGAGAAAAACTGTTTTTT
TRBV4-3	.	TRBD2	TRBJ2-1	CASSQDLLAGGDERFF	TGCGCCAGCAGCCAAGATTTACTAGCGGGGGGGGATGAGCGGTTCTTC
TRBV5-1	.	TRBD1	TRBJ2-2	CASSPGTGVGGELFF	TGCGCCAGCAGCCCCGGGACAGGGGTAGGCGGGGAGCTGTTTTTT
TRBV12-3/TRBV12-4	many	.	TRBJ1-1	CASSFSWMAFF	TGTGCCAGCAGTTTTTCCTGGATGGCTTTCTTT
TRBV6-1	once	.	TRBJ1-1	CASIKTGLRAEAFF	TGTGCCAGCATAAAAACAGGGTTGAGGGCTGAAGCTTTCTTT
TRBV5-1	many	TRBD2	TRBJ2-2	CASSPGLVGSAGELFF	TGCGCCAGCAGCCCGGGACTAGTTGGTTCCGCCGGGGAGCTGTTTTTT
TRBV29-1	few	.	TRBJ2-2	CSVQGPGQTTGELFF	TGCAGCGTTCAAGGACCGGGACAAACCACCGGGGAGCTGTTTTTT
TRBV10-3	few	.	TRBJ1-4	CAISESNLGLPGEKLFF	TGTGCCATCAGTGAGTCGAATTTAGGGCTCCCGGGAGAAAAACTGTTTTTT
TRBV21-1	few	.	TRBJ1-2	CASSKEGTVYGYTF	TGTGCCAGCAGCAAAGAAGGGACAGTCTATGGCTACACCTTC
TRBV7-9	.	.	TRBJ2-7	CASSGWGLNRYEQYF	TGTGCCAGCAGCGGATGGGGGCTGAACCGCTACGAGCAGTACTTC
TRBV6-5	many	.	TRBJ1-1	CASSRTEAFF	TGTGCCAGCAGTCGTACTGAAGCTTTCTTT
TRBV7-9	.	.	TRBJ2-7	CASSLDVRPSYEQYF	TGTGCCAGCAGCTTAGATGTCAGGCCCTCCTACGAGCAGTACTTC
TRBV4-2	.	TRBD1	TRBJ1-1	CASSHSDRENTEAFF	TGTGCCAGCAGCCACAGTGACAGGGAGAACACTGAAGCTTTCTTT
TRBV21-1	few	.	TRBJ2-2	CASSRTGTSGRTGELFF	TGTGCCAGCAGCAGAACCGGGACTAGCGGGAGAACCGGGGAGCTGTTTTTT
TRBV27	.	TRBD2	TRBJ2-5	CASSFSGLASQETQYF	TGTGCCAGCAGTTTCTCAGGACTAGCGAGTCAAGAGACCCAGTACTTC
TRBV7-9	.	TRBD1	TRBJ2-3	CASTWTGASTDTQYF	TGTGCCAGCACCTGGACAGGGGCCAGCACAGATACGCAGTATTTT
TRBV18	.	TRBD1	TRBJ2-6	CASSRTRPTGGFSPSGANVLTF	TGTGCCAGCTCACGAACCCGTCCTACAGGGGGCTTTTCCCCCTCTGGGGCCAACGTCCTGACTTTC
TRBV6-5	many	.	TRBJ1-6	CASSSLSKTNNSPLHF	TGTGCCAGCAGTTCCTTGAGTAAAACCAATAATTCACCCCTCCACTTT
TRBV11-1	.	TRBD1	TRBJ2-2	CASSPGQGSTGELFF	TGTGCCAGCAGCCCTGGACAGGGAAGCACCGGGGAGCTGTTTTTT
TRBV4-1	few	TRBD1	TRBJ2-1	CASSPMGQGYYNEQFF	TGCGCCAGCAGCCCGATGGGACAGGGCTACTACAATGAGCAGTTCTTC
TRBV20-1	few	TRBD2	TRBJ2-7	CSAREFSGRAYEQYF	TGCAGTGCTAGGGAGTTTAGCGGGAGGGCCTACGAGCAGTACTTC
TRBV30	few	.	TRBJ1-6	CAWSVDQGGSPLHF	TGTGCCTGGAGTGTGGATCAGGGTGGTTCACCCCTCCACTTT
TRBV30	.	.	TRBJ2-3	CAWSGWAVTDTQYF	TGTGCCTGGAGTGGGTGGGCAGTCACAGATACGCAGTATTTT
TRBV24-1	.	TRBD2	TRBJ2-7	CATSSGTSGSIAYEQYF	TGTGCCACCAGTTCCGGGACTAGCGGGAGTATCGCCTACGAGCAGTACTTC
TRBV18	.	.	TRBJ1-5	CASSLTGLPSNQPQHF	TGTGCCAGCTCACTTACAGGTCTGCCTAGCAATCAGCCCCAGCATTTT
TRBV29-1	few	TRBD1	TRBJ2-7	CSASTGAYEQYF	TGCAGCGCCTCGACAGGGGCCTACGAGCAGTACTTC
TRBV6-2/TRBV6-3	.	TRBD2	TRBJ2-4	CASSPSGGRNIQYF	TGTGCCAGCAGTCCTTCCGGGGGGAGAAACATTCAGTACTTC
TRBV24-1	.	.	TRBJ2-6	CATSDSGTRNSGANVLTF	TGTGCCACCAGTGACTCCGGGACACGTAACTCTGGGGCCAACGTCCTGACTTTC
TRBV20-1	.	.	TRBJ2-3	CSATIRDQNTDTQYF	TGCAGTGCTACCATAAGGGACCAAAACACAGATACGCAGTATTTT
TRBV6-2/TRBV6-3	.	TRBD2	TRBJ2-7	CASRPPGLAGPLRYF	TGTGCCAGCAGACCTCCGGGACTAGCGGGTCCCCTCCGGTACTTC
TRBV6-5	.	.	TRBJ1-6	CASSATLFPLHF	TGTGCCAGCAGTGCGACCCTATTTCCCCTCCACTTT
TRBV10-2	many	TRBD2	TRBJ2-1	CASSGNGRALNEQFF	TGCGCCAGCAGTGGAAACGGGAGGGCCCTCAATGAGCAGTTCTTC